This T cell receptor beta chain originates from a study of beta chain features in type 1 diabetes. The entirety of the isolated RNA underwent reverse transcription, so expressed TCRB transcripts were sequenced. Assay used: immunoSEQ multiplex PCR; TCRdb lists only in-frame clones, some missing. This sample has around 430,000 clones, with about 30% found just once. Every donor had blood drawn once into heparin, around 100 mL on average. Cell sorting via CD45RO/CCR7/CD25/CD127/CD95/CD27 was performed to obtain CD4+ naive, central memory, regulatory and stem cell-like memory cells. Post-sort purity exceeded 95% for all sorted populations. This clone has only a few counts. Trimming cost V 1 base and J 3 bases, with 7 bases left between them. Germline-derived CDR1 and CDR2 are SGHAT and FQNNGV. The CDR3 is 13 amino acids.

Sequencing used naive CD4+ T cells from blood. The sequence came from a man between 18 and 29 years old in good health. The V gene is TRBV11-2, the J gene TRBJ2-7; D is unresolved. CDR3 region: CASSLGGNYEQYF. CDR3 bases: TGTGCCAGCAGCTTAGGTGGGAACTACGAGCAGTACTTC.